Shown below are 31 T cell receptor beta chains from a single sample sequenced in a study of post-analysis software for immune sequencing data. Study-wide points: Comparison of patients with controls showed roughly five TRBV segments more frequent in patients, TRBV5-6, TRBV5-1 and TRBV20-1 among them.

These TCRs' antigens remain unknown. Unique-molecular-identifier-tagged TCR beta cDNA libraries were used. TCRdb fed the PCR reads into MiXCR, producing one record per CDR3 protein. Among over 150,000 distinct CDR3 sequences listed, approximately 28% were seen once. The sample comprised blood. The receptors here all came from a girl aged 5 to 17 with multiple sclerosis.

Only a few counts were recorded for this clonotype. This sequence joins TRBV30 and TRBJ1-2, with no clear D. This CDR3 region has 13 residues. CDR1 and CDR2 (germline): GTSNPN, SVGIG (reference sequence). Trimming removed 1 base at V and 0 bases at J, with 6 bases between. In DNA form, the CDR3 reads TGTGCCTGGAGTGATGCGGCTAACTATGGCTACACCTTC. The encoded protein is CAWSDAANYGYTF.

This clonotype was seen more than once but under ten times. For the CDR3, the DNA is TGTGCCAGCAGCGGCAGGGCTCCTGAAGCTTTCTTT. This translates into CASSGRAPEAFF. V gene TRBV7-9 combines with J gene TRBJ1-1, with D tentatively TRBD1 (5 bases). V lost 5 bases to trimming and J lost 6 bases, with 10 bases between them. Germline CDR1 is SEHNR and CDR2 is FQNEAQ (reference sequence). This CDR3 region has 12 residues.

As regards this clonotype: This may arise from a read error, as a much more abundant clone is one base away. The V and J genes are TRBV4-1 and TRBJ2-1, with 13 bases aligning to TRBD2. CDR1 and CDR2 from the germline V gene are MGHRA and YSYEKL. The CDR3 length is 15 residues. CDR3 residues: CTSSHRLAGGWEQFF. The CDR3 DNA is TGCACCAGCTCCCATAGACTAGCGGGAGGATGGGAGCAGTTCTTC.

To note about this clonotype: A much larger clonotype is one base distant, so this may be a read error. The J gene is TRBJ2-1, the V gene TRBV6-1; 10 nucleotides agree with TRBD1. The germline V gene has CDR1 MNHNS and CDR2 SASEGT. This CDR3 has 20 amino acids. Here the CDR3 reads CAGSSLGTGESKSSYNEQFF. CDR3 DNA sequence: TGTGCCGGCAGCTCTCTCGGGACAGGGGAAAGCAAAAGCTCCTACAATGAGCAGTTCTTC.

This chain joins TRBV7-9 and TRBJ2-2; D is unclear. This CDR3 has 15 amino acids. CDR1 is SEHNR and CDR2 is FQNEAQ in the germline V gene (reference sequence). V was cut by 3 bases and J by 4 bases, with 12 bases left in between. DNA for the CDR3: TGTGCCAGCAGCTTCGGTGGGCCCGGCACCGGGGAGCTGTTTTTT. Its protein is CASSFGGPGTGELFF. The entire variable domain, with the rest obtained from reference TRBV7-9 and TRBJ2-2, is as follows: DTGVSQNPRHKITKRGQNVTFRCDPISEHNRLYWYRQTLGQGPEFLTYFQNEAQLEKSRLLSDRFSAERPKGSFSTLEIQRTEQGDSAMYLCASSFGGPGTGELFFGEGSRLTVL.

The V call is TRBV9, the J call TRBJ1-2; no definite D call. This CDR3 is built from 13 residues. V was shortened by 6 bases and J by 6 bases, with 15 bases between the two germline ends. Germline V gene data show CDR1 as SGDLS and CDR2 as YYNGEE. CDR3 loop: CASNGRPSNGYTF. In nucleotides, the CDR3 is TGTGCCAGCAATGGCAGGCCCTCTAATGGCTACACCTTC.

A few counts support this clonotype. Relative to the germline gene, one junction end is altered; a read error may explain this. V is TRBV5-1 and J is TRBJ2-7, with D hard to call. The CDR3 consists of 13 residues. The germline V gene encodes CDR1 SGHRS and CDR2 YFSETQ. CDR3 in DNA: TGCGCCAGCAGCTTAAACTCGGCCTACGGGCAGTACTTC. Its translation is CASSLNSAYGQYF. The whole variable domain, filled in from reference TRBV5-1 and TRBJ2-7, reads KAGVTQTPRYLIKTRGQQVTLSCSPISGHRSVSWYQQTPGQGLQFLFEYFSETQRNKGNFPGRFSGRQFSNSRSEMNVSTLELGDSALYLCASSLNSAYGQYFGPGTRLTVT.

The chain has TRBV5-8 and TRBJ2-3; 10 bases match TRBD1. Germline V gene lookup returns CDR1 SGHTS and CDR2 YDEGEE. V lost 4 bases, J lost 4 bases, and 9 bases stayed unmatched. This CDR3 has 16 amino acids. The CDR3 region is CASSLLGQGMADTQYF. DNA for the CDR3: TGTGCCAGCAGCCTCCTGGGACAGGGGATGGCAGATACGCAGTATTTT.

This sequence joins TRBV2 and TRBJ1-5; TRBD1 is a possible D gene (6 bases). There are 15 residues in the CDR3. Germline V lookup: CDR1 SNHLY, CDR2 FYNNEI. The germline V and J ends were trimmed by 4 bases and 2 bases, with 12 bases remaining between them. CDR3 nucleotides: TGTGCCAGCAGTGTATCAGGGGTAGGCAATCAGCCCCAGCATTTT. Translation gives CASSVSGVGNQPQHF.

The chain joins TRBV4-1 to TRBJ1-1; no clear D. The CDR3 runs 16 residues. Trimming left V 1 base short and J 1 base short, with 13 bases between. Germline V gene data show CDR1 as MGHRA and CDR2 as YSYEKL. The CDR3 coding sequence is TGCGCCAGCAGCCAAGCCGGGGTGTACGCGAACACTGAAGCTTTCTTT. Translating it yields CASSQAGVYANTEAFF.

The rearrangement links TRBV5-6 to TRBJ2-7; 8 nucleotides align to TRBD1. The length of the CDR3 is 15 residues. V shed 6 bases and J 5 bases; nucleotides not matched to a gene: 13. Germline lookup yields CDR1 SGHDT and CDR2 YYEEEE. The CDR3 sequence: CASNRWTGLKNEQYF. CDR3 DNA sequence: TGTGCCAGCAACCGGTGGACAGGGCTAAAAAACGAGCAGTACTTC.

This clonotype was detected many times. The chain uses TRBV4-2 and TRBJ2-6, with D tentatively TRBD1 (6 bases). Germline lookup yields CDR1 LGHNA and CDR2 YNFKEQ. Trimming cost V 2 bases and J 3 bases, with 20 bases left between them. CDR3 size: 19 residues. CDR3 nucleotides: TGTGCCAGCAGCCAATTGCAACTCACAGGGCTTCTTGGGGCCAACGTCCTGACTTTC. Translating gives CASSQLQLTGLLGANVLTF.

The chain carries TRBV9 and TRBJ2-5, with 10 nucleotides matching TRBD2. Germline V lookup: CDR1 SGDLS, CDR2 YYNGEE. V trimming: 2 bases; J trimming: 2 bases; junction bases outside the gene matches: 9. The CDR3 runs 17 residues. CDR3 amino acids: CASSVELAGNGQETQYF. DNA of the CDR3: TGTGCCAGCAGCGTTGAACTAGCGGGAAACGGGCAAGAGACCCAGTACTTC.

The CDR3 DNA sequence: TGTGCCAGCAGCACCCGGACAGGGGAGGACTATGGCTACACCTTC. It is translated as CASSTRTGEDYGYTF. The chain links TRBV7-8 to TRBJ1-2; TRBD1 matches at 9 bases. With 5 bases clipped from V and 3 bases from J, the junction kept 7 bases outside the gene matches. The CDR3 has 15 amino acids. Germline loops: CDR1 SGHVS, CDR2 FQNEAQ.

This clonotype appeared a few times. It may be a read error: a sequence one base away is much more abundant. The chain has TRBV20-1 and TRBJ2-1; D gene uncertain. From germline, CDR1 is DFQATT and CDR2 SNEGSKA (reference sequence). This CDR3 comprises 15 residues. The CDR3 region has the DNA TGCAGTGCTAGACCTGCGGAGAGCTCCTACAGTGAGCAGTTCTTC. Encoded protein: CSARPAESSYSEQFF.

A remark on this clonotype: It may be a read error: a sequence one base away is much more abundant. The chain links TRBV29-1 to TRBJ2-7; TRBD1 is a possible D gene (6 bases). This CDR3 spans 14 amino acids. Germline assignment: CDR1 SQVTM and CDR2 ANQGSEA. V was pared by 4 bases and J by 2 bases, with 15 bases between. This CDR3 is CSVVRQGSPYEQYF. CDR3 nucleotides: TGCAGCGTTGTACGGCAGGGGAGCCCCTACGAGCAGTACTTC.

J is TRBJ1-5 and V is TRBV7-2, with no clear D. The CDR3 spans 14 residues. V was cut by 3 bases and J by 5 bases, with 11 bases left in between. Germline CDR1 SGHTA, CDR2 FQGNSA. Here the CDR3 reads CASSFRGGDQPQHF. DNA for the CDR3: TGTGCCAGCAGCTTCCGGGGAGGTGATCAGCCCCAGCATTTT. The whole variable domain, remainder taken from reference TRBV7-2 and TRBJ1-5, is GAGVSQSPSNKVTEKGKDVELRCDPISGHTALYWYRQSLGQGLEFLIYFQGNSAPDKSGLPSDRFSAERTGGSVSTLTIQRTQQEDSAVYLCASSFRGGDQPQHFGDGTRLSIL.

The chain uses TRBV7-2 and TRBJ1-2; TRBD1 agrees at 8 bases. V dropped 5 bases and J dropped 9; count of bases not matched to a gene: 8. Germline CDR1 SGHTA, CDR2 FQGNSA. The CDR3 has 13 amino acids. CDR3 DNA sequence: TGTGCCAGCAGCAGCCGACAGGGGACCAGCTACACCTTC. Translating it yields CASSSRQGTSYTF.

The chain employs TRBV6-4 and TRBJ2-2, with 10 bases aligning to TRBD2. The CDR3 spans 15 residues. CDR1 and CDR2 from the germline V gene are MRHNA and SNTAGT. The ends lost 0 bases at V and 6 bases at J; junction bases unmatched: 1. The CDR3 sequence is CASSDSAGGPGELFF. The CDR3 nucleotides are TGTGCCAGCAGTGACTCAGCGGGAGGGCCCGGGGAGCTGTTTTTT.

This clonotype occurred a few times. The CDR3 region is CASGRGDTGELFF. As DNA, the CDR3 is TGTGCCAGCGGGCGGGGGGACACCGGGGAGCTGTTTTTT. The chain uses TRBV7-9 and TRBJ2-2; TRBD2 aligns across 8 bases. This CDR3 region has 13 residues. V shed 8 bases and J 3 bases; nucleotides not matched to a gene: 2. CDR1 SEHNR and CDR2 FQNEAQ come from the germline V gene (reference sequence).

This clonotype was observed many times. The chain carries TRBV7-6 and TRBJ2-1; D is undetermined. This CDR3 has 14 amino acids. Per germline, CDR1 SGHVS and CDR2 FNYEAQ. Deletions cut 2 bases from V and 5 bases from J, with 10 bases between. CDR3 nucleotide sequence: TGTGCCAGCAGCTTATTGGGCGGAAACAATGAGCAGTTCTTC. Translating it yields CASSLLGGNNEQFF.

This clonotype came up many times. The chain has TRBV6-1 and TRBJ1-2; D may be TRBD1 (6 bases). In germline, CDR1 is MNHNS, CDR2 SASEGT. V shed 5 bases and J shed 8 bases, with 33 bases lying between them. The CDR3 is 19 amino acids. CDR3 loop: CASSPQILRQAVPTSGYTF. CDR3 bases: TGTGCCAGCAGTCCTCAAATATTAAGACAGGCCGTTCCAACGTCGGGCTACACCTTC.

This clonotype has more than one count but fewer than ten. This chain links TRBV11-2 with TRBJ2-3, with D perhaps matching TRBD2 (6 bases). Germline V gives CDR1 SGHAT, CDR2 FQNNGV. The CDR3 has 15 residues. Trimming stripped 1 base from V and 2 bases from J, with 10 bases between. CDR3 in amino acids: CASSLAQRVTDTQYF. CDR3 nucleotide sequence: TGTGCCAGCAGCTTAGCCCAGCGGGTCACAGATACGCAGTATTTT. Full variable domain (remainder filled in from reference TRBV11-2 and TRBJ2-3): EAGVAQSPRYKIIEKRQSVAFWCNPISGHATLYWYQQILGQGPKLLIQFQNNGVVDDSQLPKDRFSAERLKGVDSTLKIQPAKLEDSAVYLCASSLAQRVTDTQYFGPGTRLTVL.

This clonotype was counted between two and nine times. The rearrangement links TRBV7-9 to TRBJ2-1, with 7 positions matching TRBD1. Germline values: CDR1 SEHNR, CDR2 FQNEAQ (reference sequence). V lost 5 bases to trimming and J lost 0 bases; unmatched junction nucleotides: 7. The CDR3 contains 16 residues. The chain's CDR3 is CASSPPGGSSYNEQFF. CDR3 DNA sequence: TGTGCCAGCAGCCCCCCAGGGGGAAGCTCCTACAATGAGCAGTTCTTC.

CDR3 protein: CASSVEGGTEAFF. CDR3 DNA sequence: TGCGCCAGCAGCGTCGAGGGGGGCACTGAAGCTTTCTTT. The chain is built from TRBV5-1 and TRBJ1-1, with a weak D call TRBD1 (6 bases). The V and J ends lost 4 bases and 4 bases respectively, with 11 bases between them. The CDR3 contains 13 residues. CDR1 and CDR2 from the germline V gene are SGHRS and YFSETQ.

This clonotype has at least ten counts. As DNA, the CDR3 is TGCAGTGCTAGGGATTCCGGGACCTCAACCTACGAGCAGTACTTC. This codes for CSARDSGTSTYEQYF. The gene calls are TRBV20-1 and TRBJ2-7; D tentatively fits TRBD1 or TRBD2 (5 bases each). V was clipped by 3 bases and J by 2 bases, with 17 bases between them. The CDR3 length is 15 residues. Germline values: CDR1 DFQATT, CDR2 SNEGSKA (reference sequence).

The chain has TRBV3-1 and TRBJ2-5, with 9 bases that match TRBD1. In germline, CDR1 is LGHDT, CDR2 YNNKEL (reference sequence). With V trimmed by 5 bases and J by 3 bases, 4 bases remained unmatched. The CDR3 spans 14 residues. This chain's CDR3 is CASSYGTGKETQYF. The CDR3 nucleotides are TGTGCCAGCAGCTACGGGACAGGGAAAGAGACCCAGTACTTC.

This clonotype has only one observation. The J gene is TRBJ1-5, the V gene TRBV4-2; a possible D gene is TRBD1 (5 bases). The germline V gene encodes CDR1 LGHNA and CDR2 YNFKEQ. V shed 0 bases and J shed 2 bases, with 20 bases lying between them. The CDR3 totals 19 residues. In DNA, the CDR3 is TGTGCCAGCAGCCAAGAGGCGGGGCGCGGGTTATCCGGCAATCAGCCCCAGCATTTT. Translation: CASSQEAGRGLSGNQPQHF.

This clonotype has only a few counts. This chain uses TRBV30 with TRBJ1-5; TRBD1 matches 7 bases. The CDR3 contains 13 residues. Germline CDR1 GTSNPN, CDR2 SVGIG (reference sequence). After removal of 2 bases from V and 5 bases from J, the junction contained 3 bases not matched to a gene. The CDR3 nucleotides are TGTGCCTGGAGTCACCAGGGGGATCAGCCCCAGCATTTT. As protein: CAWSHQGDQPQHF. Looking up the rest from reference TRBV30 and TRBJ1-5 gives the full variable domain: SQTIHQWPATLVQPVGSPLSLECTVEGTSNPNLYWYRQAAGRGLQLLFYSVGIGQISSEVPQNLSASRPQDRQFILSSKKLLLSDSGFYLCAWSHQGDQPQHFGDGTRLSIL.

This clonotype was seen ten or more times. The chain employs TRBV10-3 and TRBJ2-3; D is possibly TRBD1 or TRBD2 (5 bases each). CDR1 ENHRY and CDR2 SYGVKD come from the germline V gene. This CDR3 has 13 amino acids. Trimming cost V 9 bases and J 2 bases, with 12 bases left between them. This chain's CDR3 is CAIMGPDTDTQYF. The CDR3 DNA is TGTGCCATAATGGGACCGGACACAGATACGCAGTATTTT.

This chain links TRBV6-2 or TRBV6-3 with TRBJ1-2; possible D gene TRBD1, 6 bases. This CDR3 region has 13 residues. From germline, CDR1 is MNHEY and CDR2 SVGEGT. V gave up 3 bases and J gave up 3 bases, with 8 bases separating them. CDR3 residues: CASSYGTHYGYTF. The CDR3 DNA sequence: TGTGCCAGCAGTTATGGGACACACTATGGCTACACCTTC.